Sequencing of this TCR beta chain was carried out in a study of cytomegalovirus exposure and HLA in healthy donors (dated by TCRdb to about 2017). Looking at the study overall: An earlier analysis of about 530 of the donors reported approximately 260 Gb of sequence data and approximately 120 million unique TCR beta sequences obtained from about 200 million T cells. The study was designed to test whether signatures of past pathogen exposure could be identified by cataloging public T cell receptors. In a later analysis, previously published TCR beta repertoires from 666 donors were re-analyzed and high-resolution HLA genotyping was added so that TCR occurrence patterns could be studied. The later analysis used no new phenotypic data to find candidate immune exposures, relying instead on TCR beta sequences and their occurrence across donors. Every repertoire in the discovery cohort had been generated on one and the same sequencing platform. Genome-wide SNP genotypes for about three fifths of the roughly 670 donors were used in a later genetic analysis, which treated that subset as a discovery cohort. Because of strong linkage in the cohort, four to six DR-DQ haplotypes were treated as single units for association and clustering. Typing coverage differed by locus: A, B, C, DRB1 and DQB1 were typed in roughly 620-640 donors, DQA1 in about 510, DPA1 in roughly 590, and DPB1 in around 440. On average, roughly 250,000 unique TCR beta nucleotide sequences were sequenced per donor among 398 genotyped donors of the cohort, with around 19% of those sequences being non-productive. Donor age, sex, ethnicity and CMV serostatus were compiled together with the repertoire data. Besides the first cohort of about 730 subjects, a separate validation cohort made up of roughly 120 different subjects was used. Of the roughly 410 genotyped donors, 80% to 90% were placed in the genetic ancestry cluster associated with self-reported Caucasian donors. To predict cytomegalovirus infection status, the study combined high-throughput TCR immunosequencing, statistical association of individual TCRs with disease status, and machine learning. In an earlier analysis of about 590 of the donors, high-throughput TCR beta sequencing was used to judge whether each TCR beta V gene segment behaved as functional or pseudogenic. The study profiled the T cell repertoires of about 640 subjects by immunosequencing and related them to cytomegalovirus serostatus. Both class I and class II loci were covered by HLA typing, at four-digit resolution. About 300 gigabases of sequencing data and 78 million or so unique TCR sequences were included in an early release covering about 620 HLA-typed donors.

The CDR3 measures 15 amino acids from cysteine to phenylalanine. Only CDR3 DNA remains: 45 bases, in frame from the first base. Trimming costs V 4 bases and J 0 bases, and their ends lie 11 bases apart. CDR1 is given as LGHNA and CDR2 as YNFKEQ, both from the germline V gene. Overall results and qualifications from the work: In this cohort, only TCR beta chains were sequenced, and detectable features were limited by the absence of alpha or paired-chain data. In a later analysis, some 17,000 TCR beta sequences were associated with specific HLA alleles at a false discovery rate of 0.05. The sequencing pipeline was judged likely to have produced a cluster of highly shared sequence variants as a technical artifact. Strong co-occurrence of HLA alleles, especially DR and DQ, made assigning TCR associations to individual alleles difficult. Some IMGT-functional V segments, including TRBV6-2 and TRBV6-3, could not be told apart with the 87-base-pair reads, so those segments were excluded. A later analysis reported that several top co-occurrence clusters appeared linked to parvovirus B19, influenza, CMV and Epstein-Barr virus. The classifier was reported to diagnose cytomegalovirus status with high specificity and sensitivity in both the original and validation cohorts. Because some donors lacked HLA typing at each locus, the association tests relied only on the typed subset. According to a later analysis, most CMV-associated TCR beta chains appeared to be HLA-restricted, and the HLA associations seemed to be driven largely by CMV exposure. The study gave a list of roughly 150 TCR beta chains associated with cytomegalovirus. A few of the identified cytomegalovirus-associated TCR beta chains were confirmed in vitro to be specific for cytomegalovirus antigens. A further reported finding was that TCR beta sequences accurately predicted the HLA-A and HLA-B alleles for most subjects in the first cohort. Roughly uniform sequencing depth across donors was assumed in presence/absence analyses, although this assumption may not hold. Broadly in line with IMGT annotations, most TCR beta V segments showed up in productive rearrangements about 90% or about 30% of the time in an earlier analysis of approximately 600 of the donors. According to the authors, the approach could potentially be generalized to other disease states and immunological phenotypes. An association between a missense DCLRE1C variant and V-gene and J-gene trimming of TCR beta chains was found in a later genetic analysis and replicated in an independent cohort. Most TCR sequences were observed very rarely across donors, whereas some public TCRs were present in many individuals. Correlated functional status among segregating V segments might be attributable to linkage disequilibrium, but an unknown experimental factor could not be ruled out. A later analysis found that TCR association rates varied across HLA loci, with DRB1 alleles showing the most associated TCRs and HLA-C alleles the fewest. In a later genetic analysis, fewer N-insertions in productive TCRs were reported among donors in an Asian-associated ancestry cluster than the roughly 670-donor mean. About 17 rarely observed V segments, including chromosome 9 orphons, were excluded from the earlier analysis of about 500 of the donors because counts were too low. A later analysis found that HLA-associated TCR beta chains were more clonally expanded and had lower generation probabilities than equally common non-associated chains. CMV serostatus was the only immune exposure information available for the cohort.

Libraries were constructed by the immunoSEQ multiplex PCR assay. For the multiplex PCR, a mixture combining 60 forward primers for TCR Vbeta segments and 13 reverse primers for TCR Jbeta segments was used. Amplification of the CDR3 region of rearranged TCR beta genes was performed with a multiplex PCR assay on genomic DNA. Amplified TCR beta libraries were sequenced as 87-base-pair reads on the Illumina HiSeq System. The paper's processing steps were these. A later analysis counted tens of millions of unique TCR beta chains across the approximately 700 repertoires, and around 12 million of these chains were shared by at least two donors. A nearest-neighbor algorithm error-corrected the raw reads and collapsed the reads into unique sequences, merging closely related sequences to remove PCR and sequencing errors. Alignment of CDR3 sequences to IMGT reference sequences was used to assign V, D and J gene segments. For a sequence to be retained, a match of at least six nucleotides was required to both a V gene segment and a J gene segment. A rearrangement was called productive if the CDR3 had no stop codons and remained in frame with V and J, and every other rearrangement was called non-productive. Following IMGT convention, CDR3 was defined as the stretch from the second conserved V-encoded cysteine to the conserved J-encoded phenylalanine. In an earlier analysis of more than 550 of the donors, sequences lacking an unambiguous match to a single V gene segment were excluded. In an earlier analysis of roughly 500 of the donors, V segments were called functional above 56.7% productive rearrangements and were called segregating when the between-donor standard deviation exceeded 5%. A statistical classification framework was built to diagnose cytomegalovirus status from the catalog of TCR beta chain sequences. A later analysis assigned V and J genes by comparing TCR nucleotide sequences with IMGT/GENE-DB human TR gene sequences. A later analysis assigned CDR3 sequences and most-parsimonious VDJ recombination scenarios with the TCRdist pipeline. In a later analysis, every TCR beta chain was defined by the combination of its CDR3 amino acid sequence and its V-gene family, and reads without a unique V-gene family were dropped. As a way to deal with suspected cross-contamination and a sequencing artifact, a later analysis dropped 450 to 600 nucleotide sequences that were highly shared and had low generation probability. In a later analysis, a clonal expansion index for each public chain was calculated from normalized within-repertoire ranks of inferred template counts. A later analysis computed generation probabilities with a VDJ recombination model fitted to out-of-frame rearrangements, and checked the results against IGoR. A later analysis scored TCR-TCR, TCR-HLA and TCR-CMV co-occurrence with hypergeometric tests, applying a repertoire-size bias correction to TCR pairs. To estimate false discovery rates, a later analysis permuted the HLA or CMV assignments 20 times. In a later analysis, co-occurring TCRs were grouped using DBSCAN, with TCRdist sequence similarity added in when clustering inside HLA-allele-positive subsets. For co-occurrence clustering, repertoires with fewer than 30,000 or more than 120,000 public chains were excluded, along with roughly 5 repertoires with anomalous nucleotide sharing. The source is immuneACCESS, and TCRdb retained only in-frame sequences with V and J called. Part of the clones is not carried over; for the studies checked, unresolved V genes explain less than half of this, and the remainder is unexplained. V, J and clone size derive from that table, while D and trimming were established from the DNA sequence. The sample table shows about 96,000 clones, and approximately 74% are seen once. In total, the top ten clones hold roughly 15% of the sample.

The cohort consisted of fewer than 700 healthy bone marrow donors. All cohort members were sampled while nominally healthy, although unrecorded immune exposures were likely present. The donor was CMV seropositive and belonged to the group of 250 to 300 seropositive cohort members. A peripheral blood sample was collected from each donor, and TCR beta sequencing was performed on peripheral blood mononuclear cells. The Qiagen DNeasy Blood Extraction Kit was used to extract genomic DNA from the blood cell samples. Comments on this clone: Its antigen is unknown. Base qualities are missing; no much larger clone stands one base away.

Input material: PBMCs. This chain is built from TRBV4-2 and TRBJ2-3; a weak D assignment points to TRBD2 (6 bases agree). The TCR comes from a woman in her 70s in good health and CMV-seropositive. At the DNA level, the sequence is TGTGCCAGCAGCCCGGGCGGGACTAGCACAGATACGCAGTATTTT. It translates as CASSPGGTSTDTQYF.